The entry below gives a single T cell receptor beta chain sequence along with its context. Its specificity is unknown. The sample originates from a study of cytomegalovirus exposure and HLA in healthy donors. Overall study results and limits: For TCR beta chains, V- and J-gene trimming was later linked to a missense DCLRE1C variant.

Both 60 Vbeta primers and 13 Jbeta primers went into the PCR. Some clones are missing from TCRdb's copy, which holds only in-frame ones; the method was immunoSEQ multiplex PCR. The data hold about 60,000 clones, with about 90% observed a single time. Between the trimmed V and J ends, which lost 7 bases and 2 bases, there was a span of 15 bases. CDR1 and CDR2 (germline): SGHTA, FQGNSA. This CDR3 spans 16 amino acids. The sample was PBMCs. The source is a man younger than 35 in good health and CMV-seronegative. The genes are TRBV7-2 and TRBJ2-6, with D possibly matching TRBD2 (7 bases). This chain's CDR3 is CASTVGGAAGANVLTF. CDR3 in DNA: TGTGCCAGCACCGTTGGGGGGGCAGCTGGGGCCAACGTCCTGACTTTC. Full variable domain (missing parts from reference TRBV7-2 and TRBJ2-6): GAGVSQSPSNKVTEKGKDVELRCDPISGHTALYWYRQSLGQGLEFLIYFQGNSAPDKSGLPSDRFSAERTGGSVSTLTIQRTQQEDSAVYLCASTVGGAAGANVLTFGAGSRLTVL.